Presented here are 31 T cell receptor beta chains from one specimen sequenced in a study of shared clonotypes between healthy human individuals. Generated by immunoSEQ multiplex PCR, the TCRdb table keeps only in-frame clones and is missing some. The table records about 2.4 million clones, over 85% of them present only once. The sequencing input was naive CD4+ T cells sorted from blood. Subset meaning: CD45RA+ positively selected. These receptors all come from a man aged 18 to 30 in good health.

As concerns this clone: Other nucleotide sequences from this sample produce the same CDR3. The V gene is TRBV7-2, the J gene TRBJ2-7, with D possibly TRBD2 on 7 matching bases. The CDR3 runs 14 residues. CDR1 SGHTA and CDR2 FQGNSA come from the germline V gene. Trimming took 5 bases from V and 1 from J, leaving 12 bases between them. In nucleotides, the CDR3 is TGTGCCAGCAGCCCTAGGGGGGGGTCCTACGAGCAGTACTTC. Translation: CASSPRGGSYEQYF.

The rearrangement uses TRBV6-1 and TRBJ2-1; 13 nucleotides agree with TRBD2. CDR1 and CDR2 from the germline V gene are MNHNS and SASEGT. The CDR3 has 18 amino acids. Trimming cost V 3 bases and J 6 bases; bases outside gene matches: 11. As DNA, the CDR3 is TGTGCCAGCAGTGATAGGGGGACTAGCGGGGCCTACGGCAATGAGCAGTTCTTC. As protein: CASSDRGTSGAYGNEQFF.

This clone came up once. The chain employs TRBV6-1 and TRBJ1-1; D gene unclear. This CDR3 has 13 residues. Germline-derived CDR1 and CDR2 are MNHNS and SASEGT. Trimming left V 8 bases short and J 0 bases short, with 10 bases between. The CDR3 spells CASAEQMNTEAFF. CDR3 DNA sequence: TGTGCCAGCGCGGAACAGATGAACACTGAAGCTTTCTTT.

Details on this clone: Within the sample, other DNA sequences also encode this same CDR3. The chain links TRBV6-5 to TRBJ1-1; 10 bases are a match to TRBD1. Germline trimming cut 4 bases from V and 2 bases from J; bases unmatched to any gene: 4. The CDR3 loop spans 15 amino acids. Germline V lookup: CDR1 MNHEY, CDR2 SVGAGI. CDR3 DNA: TGTGCCAGCAGTTTCCGGACAGGGGGTAACACTGAAGCTTTCTTT. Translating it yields CASSFRTGGNTEAFF.

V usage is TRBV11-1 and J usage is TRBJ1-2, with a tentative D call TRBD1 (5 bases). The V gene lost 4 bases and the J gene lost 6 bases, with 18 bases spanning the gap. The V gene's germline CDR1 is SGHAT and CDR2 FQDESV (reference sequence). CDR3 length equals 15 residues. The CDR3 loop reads CASSSRGGLRDGYTF. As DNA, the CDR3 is TGTGCCAGCAGCTCGAGGGGAGGGCTAAGGGATGGCTACACCTTC. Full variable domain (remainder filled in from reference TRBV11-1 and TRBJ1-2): EAEVAQSPRYKITEKSQAVAFWCDPISGHATLYWYRQILGQGPELLVQFQDESVVDDSQLPKDRFSAERLKGVDSTLKIQPAELGDSAMYLCASSSRGGLRDGYTFGSGTRLTVV.

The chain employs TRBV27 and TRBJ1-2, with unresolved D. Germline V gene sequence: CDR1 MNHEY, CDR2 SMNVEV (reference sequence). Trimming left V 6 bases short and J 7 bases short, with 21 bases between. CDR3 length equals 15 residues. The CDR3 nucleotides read TGTGCCAGCAGATTCAGACGTACAGACGTTGGTGGCTACACCTTC. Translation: CASRFRRTDVGGYTF.

The CDR3, as DNA: TGTGCCAGCAGTAGGATCAAGGCCAGACGTATTGATAGCAATCAGCCCCAGCATTTT. Translation: CASSRIKARRIDSNQPQHF. The chain has TRBV27 and TRBJ1-5; unclear D gene. The V end was cut by 5 bases, the J end by 0 bases, with 23 bases between. The CDR3 is 19 residues long. Per germline, CDR1 MNHEY and CDR2 SMNVEV (reference sequence).

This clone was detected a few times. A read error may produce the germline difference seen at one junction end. The CDR3 loop is CASSLERLLNSPLHF. In DNA form, the CDR3 reads TGTGCCAGCAGCCTAGAACGGCTGCTAAATTCACCCCTCCACTTT. The genes are TRBV11-2 and TRBJ1-6; D ambiguous. There are 15 residues in the CDR3. Germline lookup yields CDR1 SGHAT and CDR2 FQNNGV. Together with reference TRBV11-2 and TRBJ1-6, the CDR3 gives the full variable domain: EAGVAQSPRYKIIEKRQSVAFWCNPISGHATLYWYQQILGQGPKLLIQFQNNGVVDDSQLPKDRFSAERLKGVDSTLKIQPAKLEDSAVYLCASSLERLLNSPLHFGNGTRLTVT.

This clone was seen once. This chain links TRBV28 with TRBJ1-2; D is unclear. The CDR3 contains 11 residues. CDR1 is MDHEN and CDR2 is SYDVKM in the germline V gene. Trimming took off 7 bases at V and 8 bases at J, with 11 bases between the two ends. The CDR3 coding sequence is TGTGCCAGCATAGGGTCGGGCGGCTACACCTTC. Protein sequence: CASIGSGGYTF.

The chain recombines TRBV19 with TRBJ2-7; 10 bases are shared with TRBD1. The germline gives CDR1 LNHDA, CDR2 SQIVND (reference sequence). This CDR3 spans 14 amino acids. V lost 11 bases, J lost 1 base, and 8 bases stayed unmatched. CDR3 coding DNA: TGTGCCCCTAGGGTGGGACAGGGGTCCTACGAGCAGTACTTC. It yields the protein CAPRVGQGSYEQYF.

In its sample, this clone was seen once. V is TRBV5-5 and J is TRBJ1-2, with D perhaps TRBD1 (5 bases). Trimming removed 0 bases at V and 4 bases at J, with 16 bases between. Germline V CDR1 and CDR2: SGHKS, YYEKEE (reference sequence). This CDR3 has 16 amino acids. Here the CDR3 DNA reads TGTGCCAGCAGCTTGGAGGTCAGGGTGGAGATCTATGGCTACACCTTC. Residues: CASSLEVRVEIYGYTF.

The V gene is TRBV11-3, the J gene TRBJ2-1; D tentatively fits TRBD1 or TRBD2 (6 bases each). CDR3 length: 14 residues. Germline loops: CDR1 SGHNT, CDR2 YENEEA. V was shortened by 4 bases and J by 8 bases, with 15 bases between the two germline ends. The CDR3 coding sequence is TGTGCCAGCAGCTCGGGGGCCCGCGAGGATGAGCAGTTCTTC. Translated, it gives CASSSGAREDEQFF.

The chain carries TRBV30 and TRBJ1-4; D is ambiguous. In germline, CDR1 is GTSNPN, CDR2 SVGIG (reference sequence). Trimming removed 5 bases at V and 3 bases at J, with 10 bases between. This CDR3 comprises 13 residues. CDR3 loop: CAWGRQPNEKLFF. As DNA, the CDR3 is TGTGCCTGGGGTCGACAACCTAATGAAAAACTGTTTTTT.

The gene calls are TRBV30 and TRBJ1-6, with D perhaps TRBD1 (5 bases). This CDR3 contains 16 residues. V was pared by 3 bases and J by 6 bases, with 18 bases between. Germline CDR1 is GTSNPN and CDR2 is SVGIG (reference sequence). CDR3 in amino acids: CAWRTGGFRRNSPLHF. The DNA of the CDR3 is TGTGCCTGGAGGACCGGGGGGTTTAGGCGTAATTCACCCCTCCACTTT. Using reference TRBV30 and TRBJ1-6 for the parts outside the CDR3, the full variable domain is SQTIHQWPATLVQPVGSPLSLECTVEGTSNPNLYWYRQAAGRGLQLLFYSVGIGQISSEVPQNLSASRPQDRQFILSSKKLLLSDSGFYLCAWRTGGFRRNSPLHFGNGTRLTVT.

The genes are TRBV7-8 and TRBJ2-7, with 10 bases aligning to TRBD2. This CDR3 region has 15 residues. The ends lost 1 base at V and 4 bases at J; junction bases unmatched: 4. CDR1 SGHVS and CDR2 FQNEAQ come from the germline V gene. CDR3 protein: CASSLEPSGSYEQYF. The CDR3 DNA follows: TGTGCCAGCAGCTTAGAGCCTAGCGGGAGTTACGAGCAGTACTTC.

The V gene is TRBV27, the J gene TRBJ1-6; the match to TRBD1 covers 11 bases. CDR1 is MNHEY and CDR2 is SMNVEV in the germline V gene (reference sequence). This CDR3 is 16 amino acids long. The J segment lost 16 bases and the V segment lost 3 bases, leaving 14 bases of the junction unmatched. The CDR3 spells CASSFSVGTGGFQLHF. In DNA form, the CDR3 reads TGTGCCAGCAGTTTTAGCGTAGGGACAGGGGGTTTCCAACTCCACTTT.

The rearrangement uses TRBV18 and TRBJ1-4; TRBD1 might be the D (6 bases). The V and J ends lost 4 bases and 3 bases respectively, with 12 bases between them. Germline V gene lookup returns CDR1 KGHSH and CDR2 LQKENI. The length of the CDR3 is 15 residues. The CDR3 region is CASSLQGSANEKLFF. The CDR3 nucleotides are TGTGCCAGCTCACTGCAGGGGTCGGCTAATGAAAAACTGTTTTTT.

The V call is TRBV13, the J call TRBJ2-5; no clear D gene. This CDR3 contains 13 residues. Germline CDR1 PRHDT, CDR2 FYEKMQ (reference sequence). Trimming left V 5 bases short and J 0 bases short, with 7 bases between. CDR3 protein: CASSARNQETQYF. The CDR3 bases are TGTGCCAGCAGCGCACGGAACCAAGAGACCCAGTACTTC.

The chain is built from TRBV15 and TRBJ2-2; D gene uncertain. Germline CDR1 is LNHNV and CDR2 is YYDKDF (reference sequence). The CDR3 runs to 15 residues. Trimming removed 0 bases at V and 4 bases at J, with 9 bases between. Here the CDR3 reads CATSRDRTPTGELFF. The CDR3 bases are TGTGCCACCAGCAGAGATCGGACGCCCACCGGGGAGCTGTTTTTT. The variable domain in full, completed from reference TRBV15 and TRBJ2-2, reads DAMVIQNPRYQVTQFGKPVTLSCSQTLNHNVMYWYQQKSSQAPKLLFHYYDKDFNNEADTPDNFQSRRPNTSFCFLDIRSPGLGDTAMYLCATSRDRTPTGELFFGEGSRLTVL.

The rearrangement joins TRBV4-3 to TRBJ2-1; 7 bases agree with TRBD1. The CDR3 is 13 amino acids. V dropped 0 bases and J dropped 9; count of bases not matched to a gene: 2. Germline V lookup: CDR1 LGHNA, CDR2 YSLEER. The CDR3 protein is CASSQDRGIEQFF. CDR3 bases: TGCGCCAGCAGCCAAGACAGGGGGATTGAGCAGTTCTTC.

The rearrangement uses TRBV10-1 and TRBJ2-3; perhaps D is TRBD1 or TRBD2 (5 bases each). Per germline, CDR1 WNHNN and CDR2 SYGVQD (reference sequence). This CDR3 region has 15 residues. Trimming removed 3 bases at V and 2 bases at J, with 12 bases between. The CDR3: CASSEARDHTDTQYF. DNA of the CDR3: TGCGCCAGCAGTGAAGCCCGGGACCACACAGATACGCAGTATTTT.

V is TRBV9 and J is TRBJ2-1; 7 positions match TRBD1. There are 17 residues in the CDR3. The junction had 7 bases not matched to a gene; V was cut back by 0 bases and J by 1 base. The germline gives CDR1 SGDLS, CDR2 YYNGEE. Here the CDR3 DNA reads TGTGCCAGCAGCGTAGACGGAACAGGGGTGTCCTACAATGAGCAGTTCTTC. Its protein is CASSVDGTGVSYNEQFF.

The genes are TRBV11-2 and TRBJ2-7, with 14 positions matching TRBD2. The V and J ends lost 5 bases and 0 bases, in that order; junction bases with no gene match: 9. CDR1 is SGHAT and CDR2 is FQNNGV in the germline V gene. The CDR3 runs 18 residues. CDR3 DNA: TGTGCCAGCAGCCGCCTTGGGACTAGCGGGGGTAGCTCCTACGAGCAGTACTTC. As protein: CASSRLGTSGGSSYEQYF.

The CDR3 protein is CASSPGGGPGLGDTQYF. The DNA for the CDR3 is TGTGCCAGCTCACCCGGAGGCGGACCGGGGTTAGGAGATACGCAGTATTTT. The rearrangement links TRBV18 to TRBJ2-3; D possibly corresponds to TRBD2 (5 bases). Trimming removed 3 bases from V and 5 bases from J, with 21 bases in between. CDR1 is KGHSH, CDR2 LQKENI, per germline. The CDR3 loop spans 17 amino acids. Variable domain in full (rest from reference TRBV18 and TRBJ2-3): NAGVMQNPRHLVRRRGQEARLRCSPMKGHSHVYWYRQLPEEGLKFMVYLQKENIIDESGMPKERFSAEFPKEGPSILRIQQVVRGDSAAYFCASSPGGGPGLGDTQYFGPGTRLTVL.

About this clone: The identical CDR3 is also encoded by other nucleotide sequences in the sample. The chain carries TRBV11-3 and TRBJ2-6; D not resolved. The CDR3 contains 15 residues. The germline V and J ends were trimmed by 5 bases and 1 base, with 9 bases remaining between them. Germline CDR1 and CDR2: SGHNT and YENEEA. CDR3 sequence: CASSPGGSGANVLTF. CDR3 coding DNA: TGTGCCAGCAGCCCCGGTGGGTCTGGGGCCAACGTCCTGACTTTC.

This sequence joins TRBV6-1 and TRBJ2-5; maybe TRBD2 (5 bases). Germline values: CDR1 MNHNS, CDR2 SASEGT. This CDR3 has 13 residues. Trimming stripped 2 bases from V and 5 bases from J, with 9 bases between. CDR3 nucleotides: TGTGCCAGCAGTGAATCACCGGGGGAGACCCAGTACTTC. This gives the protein CASSESPGETQYF.

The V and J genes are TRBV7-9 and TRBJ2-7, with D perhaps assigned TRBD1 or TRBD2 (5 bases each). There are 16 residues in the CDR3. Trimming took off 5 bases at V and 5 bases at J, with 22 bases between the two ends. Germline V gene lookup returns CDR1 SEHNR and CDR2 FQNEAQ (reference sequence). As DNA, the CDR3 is TGTGCCAGCAGCCCCCGCAGGAGTCAGGGACGGGACGAGCAGTACTTC. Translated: CASSPRRSQGRDEQYF.

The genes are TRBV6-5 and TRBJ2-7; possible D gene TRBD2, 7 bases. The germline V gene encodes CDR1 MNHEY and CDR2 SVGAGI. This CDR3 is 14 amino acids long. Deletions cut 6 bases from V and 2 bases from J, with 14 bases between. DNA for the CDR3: TGTGCCAGCAGCCGCACAGGGAGGGCCTACGAGCAGTACTTC. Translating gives CASSRTGRAYEQYF.

The CDR3 region has the DNA TGTGCCAGCAGTTACGAGTCTCGGACTGAAGCTTTCTTT. Translated: CASSYESRTEAFF. This chain uses TRBV6-5 with TRBJ1-1; D ambiguous. The germline V gene has CDR1 MNHEY and CDR2 SVGAGI. Trimming removed 2 bases from V and 5 bases from J, with 9 bases in between. The CDR3 runs to 13 residues.

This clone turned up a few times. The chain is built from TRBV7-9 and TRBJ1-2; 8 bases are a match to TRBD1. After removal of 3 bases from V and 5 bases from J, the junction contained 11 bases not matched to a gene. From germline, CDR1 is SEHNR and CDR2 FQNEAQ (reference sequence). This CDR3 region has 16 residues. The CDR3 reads CASSLGDGQGKYGYTF. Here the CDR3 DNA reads TGTGCCAGCAGCTTGGGAGACGGACAGGGAAAATATGGCTACACCTTC.

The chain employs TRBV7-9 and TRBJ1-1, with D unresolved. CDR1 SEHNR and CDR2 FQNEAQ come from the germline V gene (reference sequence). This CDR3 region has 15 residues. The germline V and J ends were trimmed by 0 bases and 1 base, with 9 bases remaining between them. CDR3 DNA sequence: TGTGCCAGCAGCTTAGCTCTTGCGGGGAACACTGAAGCTTTCTTT. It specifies CASSLALAGNTEAFF.